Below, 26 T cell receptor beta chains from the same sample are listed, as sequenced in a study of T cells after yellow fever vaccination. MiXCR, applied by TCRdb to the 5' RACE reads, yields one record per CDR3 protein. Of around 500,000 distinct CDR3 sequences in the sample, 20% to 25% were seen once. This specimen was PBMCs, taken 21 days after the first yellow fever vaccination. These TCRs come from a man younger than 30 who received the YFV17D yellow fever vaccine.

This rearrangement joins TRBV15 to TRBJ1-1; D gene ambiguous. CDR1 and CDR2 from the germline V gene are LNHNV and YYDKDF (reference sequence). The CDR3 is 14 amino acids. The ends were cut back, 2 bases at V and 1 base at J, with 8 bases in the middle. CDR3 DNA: TGTGCCACCAGCAGACCCCATGGGAACACTGAAGCTTTCTTT. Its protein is CATSRPHGNTEAFF.

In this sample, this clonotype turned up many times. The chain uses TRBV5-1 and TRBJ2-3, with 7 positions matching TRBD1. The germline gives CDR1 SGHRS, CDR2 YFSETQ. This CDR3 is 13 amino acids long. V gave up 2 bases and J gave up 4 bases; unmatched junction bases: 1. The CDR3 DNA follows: TGCGCCAGCAGCTTAACAGGGGCAGATACGCAGTATTTT. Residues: CASSLTGADTQYF.

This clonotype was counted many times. CDR3 in amino acids: CASSSSGGYNEQFF. The CDR3 DNA reads TGCGCCAGCAGCTCTAGCGGGGGATACAATGAGCAGTTCTTC. The chain combines TRBV5-1 with TRBJ2-1; 10 bases align to TRBD2. This CDR3 contains 14 residues. The V segment lost 3 bases and the J segment 4 bases; nucleotides outside the gene matches: 1. Per germline, CDR1 SGHRS and CDR2 YFSETQ.

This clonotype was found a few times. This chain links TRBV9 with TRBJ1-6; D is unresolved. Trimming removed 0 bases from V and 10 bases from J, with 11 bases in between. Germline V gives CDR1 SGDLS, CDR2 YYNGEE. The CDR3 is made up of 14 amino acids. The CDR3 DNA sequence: TGTGCCAGCAGCGTAGAATTGGATGGGTCACCCCTCCACTTT. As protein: CASSVELDGSPLHF.

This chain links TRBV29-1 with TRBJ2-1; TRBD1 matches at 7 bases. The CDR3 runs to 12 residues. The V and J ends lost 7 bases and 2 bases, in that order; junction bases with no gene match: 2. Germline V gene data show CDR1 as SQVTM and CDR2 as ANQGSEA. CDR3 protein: CSGDSPYNEQFF. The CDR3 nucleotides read TGCAGCGGGGACAGTCCCTACAATGAGCAGTTCTTC.

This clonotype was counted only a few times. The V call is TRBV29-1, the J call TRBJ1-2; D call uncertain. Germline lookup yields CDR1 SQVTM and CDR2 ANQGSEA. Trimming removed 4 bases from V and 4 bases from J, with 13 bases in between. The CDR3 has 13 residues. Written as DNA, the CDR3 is TGCAGCGTTGTGGCAGGTCCTTCCTATGGCTACACCTTC. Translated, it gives CSVVAGPSYGYTF.

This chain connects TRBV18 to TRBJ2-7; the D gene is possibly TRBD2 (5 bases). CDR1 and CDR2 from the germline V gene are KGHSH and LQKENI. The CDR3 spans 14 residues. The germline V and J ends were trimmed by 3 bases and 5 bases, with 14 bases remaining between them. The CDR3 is CASSPNAGPDEQYV. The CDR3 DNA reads TGTGCCAGCTCACCTAACGCGGGCCCTGACGAGCAGTACGTC.

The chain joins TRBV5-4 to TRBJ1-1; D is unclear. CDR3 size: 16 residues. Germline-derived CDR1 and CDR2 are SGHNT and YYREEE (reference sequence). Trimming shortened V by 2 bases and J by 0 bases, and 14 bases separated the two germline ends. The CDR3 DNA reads TGTGCCAGCAGCTTTTCGTTCGGGCGGATGAACACTGAAGCTTTCTTT. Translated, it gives CASSFSFGRMNTEAFF.

Here the CDR3 DNA reads TGCGCCAGCAGCTTGGAGACAGGTACTATGATGAACTATGGCTACACCTTC. Translating it yields CASSLETGTMMNYGYTF. This sequence joins TRBV5-1 and TRBJ1-2; D perhaps matches TRBD1 (6 bases). Germline V CDR1 and CDR2: SGHRS, YFSETQ. The CDR3 totals 17 residues. Trimming removed 0 bases from V and 2 bases from J, with 17 bases in between.

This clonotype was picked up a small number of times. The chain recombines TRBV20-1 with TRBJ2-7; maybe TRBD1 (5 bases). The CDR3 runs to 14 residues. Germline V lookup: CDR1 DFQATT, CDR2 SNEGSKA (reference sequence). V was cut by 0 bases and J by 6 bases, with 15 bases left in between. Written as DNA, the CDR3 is TGCAGTGCTAGAGATCATATAGGGGTAAGCGAGCAGTACGTC. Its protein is CSARDHIGVSEQYV.

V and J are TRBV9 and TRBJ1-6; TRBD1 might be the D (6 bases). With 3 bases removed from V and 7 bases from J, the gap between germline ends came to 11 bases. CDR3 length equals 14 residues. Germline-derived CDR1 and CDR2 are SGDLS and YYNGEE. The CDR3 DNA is TGTGCCAGCAGCGGACAGGTTAGAAATTCACCCCTCCACTTT. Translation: CASSGQVRNSPLHF. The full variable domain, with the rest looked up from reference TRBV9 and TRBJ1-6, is DSGVTQTPKHLITATGQRVTLRCSPRSGDLSVYWYQQSLDQGLQFLIQYYNGEERAKGNILERFSAQQFPDLHSELNLSSLELGDSALYFCASSGQVRNSPLHFGNGTRLTVT.

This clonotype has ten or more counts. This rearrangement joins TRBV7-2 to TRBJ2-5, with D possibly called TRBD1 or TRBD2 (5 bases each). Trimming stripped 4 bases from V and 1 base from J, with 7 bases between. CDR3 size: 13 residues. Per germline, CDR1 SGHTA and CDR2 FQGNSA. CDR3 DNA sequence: TGTGCCAGCAGCTGGGGGAGCCAAGAGACCCAGTACTTC. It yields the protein CASSWGSQETQYF.

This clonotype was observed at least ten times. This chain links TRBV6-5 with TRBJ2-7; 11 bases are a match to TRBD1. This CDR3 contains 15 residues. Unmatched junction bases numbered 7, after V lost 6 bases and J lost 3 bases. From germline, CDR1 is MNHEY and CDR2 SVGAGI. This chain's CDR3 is CASRPGQGAYYEQYV. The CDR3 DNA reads TGTGCCAGCAGGCCCGGACAGGGGGCCTACTACGAGCAGTACGTC.

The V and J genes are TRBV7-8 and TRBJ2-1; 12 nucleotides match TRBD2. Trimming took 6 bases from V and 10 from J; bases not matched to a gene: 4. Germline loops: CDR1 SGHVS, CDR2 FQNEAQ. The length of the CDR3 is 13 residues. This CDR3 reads CASRQTSGGEQFF. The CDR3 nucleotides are TGTGCCAGCAGACAGACTAGCGGGGGAGAGCAGTTCTTC. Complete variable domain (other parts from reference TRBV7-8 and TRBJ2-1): GAGVSQSPRYKVAKRGQDVALRCDPISGHVSLFWYQQALGQGPEFLTYFQNEAQLDKSGLPSDRFFAERPEGSVSTLKIQRTQQEDSAVYLCASRQTSGGEQFFGPGTRLTVL.

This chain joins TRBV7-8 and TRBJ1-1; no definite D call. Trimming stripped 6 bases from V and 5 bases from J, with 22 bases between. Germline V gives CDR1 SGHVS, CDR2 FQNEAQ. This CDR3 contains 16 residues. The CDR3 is CASSFTMLRPPTEAFF. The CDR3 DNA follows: TGTGCCAGCAGTTTTACAATGCTCAGGCCCCCGACTGAAGCTTTCTTT. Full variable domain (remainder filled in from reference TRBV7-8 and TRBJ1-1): GAGVSQSPRYKVAKRGQDVALRCDPISGHVSLFWYQQALGQGPEFLTYFQNEAQLDKSGLPSDRFFAERPEGSVSTLKIQRTQQEDSAVYLCASSFTMLRPPTEAFFGQGTRLTVV.

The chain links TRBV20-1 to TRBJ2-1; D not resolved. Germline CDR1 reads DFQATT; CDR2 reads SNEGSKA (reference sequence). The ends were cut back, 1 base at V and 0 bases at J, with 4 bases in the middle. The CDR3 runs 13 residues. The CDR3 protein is CSARVVSYNEQFF. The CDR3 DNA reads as TGCAGTGCTAGAGTAGTCTCCTACAATGAGCAGTTCTTC.

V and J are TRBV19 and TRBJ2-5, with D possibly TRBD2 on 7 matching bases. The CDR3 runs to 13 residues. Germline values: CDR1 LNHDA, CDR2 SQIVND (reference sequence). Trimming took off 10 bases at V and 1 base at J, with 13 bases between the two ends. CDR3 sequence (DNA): TGTGCCACCTCCCGGGGGGCCCAAGAGACCCAGTACTTC. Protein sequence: CATSRGAQETQYF.

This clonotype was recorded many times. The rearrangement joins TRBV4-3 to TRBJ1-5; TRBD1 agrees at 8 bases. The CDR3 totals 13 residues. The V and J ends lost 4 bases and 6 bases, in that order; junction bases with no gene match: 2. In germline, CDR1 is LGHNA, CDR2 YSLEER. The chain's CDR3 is CASSRTGGQPQHF. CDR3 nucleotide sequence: TGCGCCAGCAGCCGAACAGGGGGTCAGCCCCAGCATTTT.

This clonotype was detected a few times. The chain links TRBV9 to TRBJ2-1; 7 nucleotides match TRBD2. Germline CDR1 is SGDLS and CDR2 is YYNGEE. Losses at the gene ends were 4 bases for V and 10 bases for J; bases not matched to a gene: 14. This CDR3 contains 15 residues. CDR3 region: CASSSPSGASLEQFF. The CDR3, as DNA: TGTGCCAGCAGCAGTCCCAGCGGGGCCTCTTTAGAGCAGTTCTTC.

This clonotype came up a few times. DNA of the CDR3: TGCGCCAGTAGGGACAGGACCTACGAGCAGTACTTC. It encodes CASRDRTYEQYF. This chain connects TRBV5-1 to TRBJ2-7; TRBD1 agrees at 8 bases. CDR1 SGHRS and CDR2 YFSETQ come from the germline V gene. This CDR3 spans 12 amino acids. J lost 2 bases, V lost 8 bases, and 3 bases had no gene match.

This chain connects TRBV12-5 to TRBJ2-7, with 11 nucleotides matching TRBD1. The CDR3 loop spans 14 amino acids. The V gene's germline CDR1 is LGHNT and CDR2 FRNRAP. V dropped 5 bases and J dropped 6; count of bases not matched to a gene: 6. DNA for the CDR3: TGTGCTAGTGGTCCACGGACAGGGGGCTCCGAGCAGTACTTC. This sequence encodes CASGPRTGGSEQYF.

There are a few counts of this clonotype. The CDR3 is CASRGVRRPAYNEQFF. The CDR3 nucleotides read TGCGCCAGCAGGGGGGTGCGCAGGCCGGCCTACAATGAGCAGTTCTTC. The V gene is TRBV5-1, the J gene TRBJ2-1; D possibly uses TRBD1 or TRBD2 (5 bases each). The CDR3 is 16 amino acids. V lost 5 bases and J 2 bases, leaving 17 bases between the germline ends. CDR1 and CDR2 from the germline V gene are SGHRS and YFSETQ.

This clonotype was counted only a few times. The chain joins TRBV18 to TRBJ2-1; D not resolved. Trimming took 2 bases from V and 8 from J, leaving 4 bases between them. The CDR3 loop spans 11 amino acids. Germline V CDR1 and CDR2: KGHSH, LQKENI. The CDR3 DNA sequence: TGTGCCAGCTCACCATTTGATGAGCAGTTCTTC. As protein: CASSPFDEQFF.

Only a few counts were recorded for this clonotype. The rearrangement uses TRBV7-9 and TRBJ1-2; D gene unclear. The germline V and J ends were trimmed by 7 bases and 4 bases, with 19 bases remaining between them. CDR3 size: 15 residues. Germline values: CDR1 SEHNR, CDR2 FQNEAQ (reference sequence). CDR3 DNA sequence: TGTGCCAGCACTCTCGGTCCCGATGCTGGCTATGGCTACACCTTC. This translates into CASTLGPDAGYGYTF.

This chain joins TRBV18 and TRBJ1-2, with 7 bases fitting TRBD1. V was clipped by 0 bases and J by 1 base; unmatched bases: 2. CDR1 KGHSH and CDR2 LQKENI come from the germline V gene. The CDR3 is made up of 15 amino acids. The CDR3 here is CASSPPGQRNYGYTF. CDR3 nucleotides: TGTGCCAGCTCACCACCGGGACAGCGTAACTATGGCTACACCTTC.

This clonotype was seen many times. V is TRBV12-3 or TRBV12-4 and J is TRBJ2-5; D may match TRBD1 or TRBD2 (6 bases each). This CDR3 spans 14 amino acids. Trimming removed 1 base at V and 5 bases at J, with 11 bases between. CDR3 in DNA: TGTGCCAGCAGTTTAGGGGGGGCGAGGGAGACCCAGTACTTC. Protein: CASSLGGARETQYF.